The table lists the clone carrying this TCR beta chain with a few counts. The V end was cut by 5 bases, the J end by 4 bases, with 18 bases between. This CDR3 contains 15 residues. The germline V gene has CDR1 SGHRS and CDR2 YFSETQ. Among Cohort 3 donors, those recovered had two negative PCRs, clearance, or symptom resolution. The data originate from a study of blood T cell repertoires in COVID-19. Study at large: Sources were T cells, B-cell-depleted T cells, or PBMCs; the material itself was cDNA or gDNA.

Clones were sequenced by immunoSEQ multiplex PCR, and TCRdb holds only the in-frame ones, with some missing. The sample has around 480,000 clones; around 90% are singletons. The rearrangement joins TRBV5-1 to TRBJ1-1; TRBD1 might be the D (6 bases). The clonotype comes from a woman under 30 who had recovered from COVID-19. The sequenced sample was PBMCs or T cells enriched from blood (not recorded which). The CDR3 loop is CASSLALGQSTEAFF. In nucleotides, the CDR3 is TGCGCCAGCAGTTTAGCCTTAGGACAGAGCACTGAAGCTTTCTTT.